The 26 T cell receptor beta chains presented below share a single source sample, sequenced in a study of shared clonotypes between healthy human individuals. Naivety among CD8 cells was defined by CD45RO negativity and positive CCR7 selection, thereby excluding terminally differentiated effector memory CD45RA+ cells. Assay used: immunoSEQ multiplex PCR; TCRdb lists only in-frame clones, some missing. The sample lists approximately 650,000 clones, roughly 95% seen once, with less than 0.13% in the top ten. Sequencing input: naive CD8+ T cells sorted from blood. These receptors were taken from a woman aged 25 to 39 in good health.

This chain uses TRBV7-9 with TRBJ2-5, with D tentatively TRBD2 (6 bases). Germline V gives CDR1 SEHNR, CDR2 FQNEAQ (reference sequence). CDR3 length: 13 amino acids. Trimming stripped 5 bases from V and 5 bases from J, with 12 bases between. DNA for the CDR3: TGTGCCAGCAGCACGACTAGAACGGAGACCCAGTACTTC. This gives the protein CASSTTRTETQYF.

The V call is TRBV4-1, the J call TRBJ1-3, with D perhaps TRBD1 (5 bases). This CDR3 is built from 15 residues. Germline V gene lookup returns CDR1 MGHRA and CDR2 YSYEKL. Trimming removed 4 bases at V and 0 bases at J, with 10 bases between. CDR3 sequence (DNA): TGCGCCAGCAGCCTGACAGCCATCTCTGGAAACACCATATATTTT. Its translation is CASSLTAISGNTIYF.

This chain joins TRBV6-1 and TRBJ1-1; TRBD1 matches 7 bases. The length of the CDR3 is 14 residues. CDR1 is MNHNS and CDR2 is SASEGT in the germline V gene. The junction had 9 bases not matched to a gene; V was cut back by 10 bases and J by 1 base. CDR3 region: CATGIGTANTEAFF. CDR3 in DNA: TGTGCCACAGGCATTGGGACAGCGAACACTGAAGCTTTCTTT.

The V gene is TRBV5-1, the J gene TRBJ2-6, with D perhaps matching TRBD2 (5 bases). The CDR3 runs to 16 residues. Germline-derived CDR1 and CDR2 are SGHRS and YFSETQ. V was shortened by 4 bases and J by 4 bases, with 15 bases between the two germline ends. CDR3 residues: CASSPGLGSGANVLTF. CDR3 bases: TGCGCCAGCAGCCCCGGACTGGGATCGGGGGCCAACGTCCTGACTTTC.

J is TRBJ2-7 and V is TRBV27, with 9 bases fitting TRBD1. V was pared by 5 bases and J by 5 bases, with 16 bases of the junction left unmatched. The CDR3 contains 17 residues. CDR1 is MNHEY and CDR2 is SMNVEV in the germline V gene (reference sequence). The CDR3 DNA is TGTGCCAGCAGTCCCCACCCCGGGACAGGGAAATGGCACGAGCAGTACTTC. Translating it yields CASSPHPGTGKWHEQYF.

The V call is TRBV28, the J call TRBJ2-7, with 7 bases aligning to TRBD2. The V segment lost 2 bases and the J segment 3 bases; nucleotides outside the gene matches: 4. The CDR3 runs 14 residues. Germline CDR1 reads MDHEN; CDR2 reads SYDVKM. CDR3 residues: CASSLAGENYEQYF. DNA of the CDR3: TGTGCCAGCAGTTTAGCGGGGGAAAACTACGAGCAGTACTTC. The whole variable domain, remainder taken from reference TRBV28 and TRBJ2-7, is DVKVTQSSRYLVKRTGEKVFLECVQDMDHENMFWYRQDPGLGLRLIYFSYDVKMKEKGDIPEGYSVSREKKERFSLILESASTNQTSMYLCASSLAGENYEQYFGPGTRLTVT.

The chain employs TRBV28 and TRBJ2-1, with 7 bases that match TRBD2. Germline trimming cut 3 bases from V and 4 bases from J; bases unmatched to any gene: 9. Germline V CDR1 and CDR2: MDHEN, SYDVKM. The CDR3 loop spans 16 amino acids. The CDR3 DNA reads TGTGCCAGCAGTTTTTGGGGGACTACCACTTACAATGAGCAGTTCTTC. It encodes CASSFWGTTTYNEQFF.

This chain joins TRBV7-7 and TRBJ2-1, with 10 bases fitting TRBD2. Trimming removed 4 bases from V and 5 bases from J; junction bases left unmatched: 5. Germline V gene sequence: CDR1 SSHAT, CDR2 FNYEAQ (reference sequence). CDR3 length: 15 residues. The CDR3 nucleotides read TGTGCCAGCAGCTACCGACTAGCGGGCCACAATGAGCAGTTCTTC. It translates to CASSYRLAGHNEQFF.

This sequence joins TRBV20-1 and TRBJ1-2, with TRBD1 matching over 7 bases. This CDR3 has 11 residues. With V trimmed by 6 bases and J by 6 bases, 4 bases remained unmatched. The V gene's germline CDR1 is DFQATT and CDR2 SNEGSKA (reference sequence). Here the CDR3 DNA reads TGCAGTGCCCTCGGGACAGATGGCTACACCTTC. Translated: CSALGTDGYTF.

V gene TRBV7-8 combines with J gene TRBJ2-2; possible D gene TRBD2, 6 bases. CDR1 and CDR2 (germline): SGHVS, FQNEAQ. The length of the CDR3 is 15 residues. V gave up 5 bases and J gave up 1 base, with 11 bases separating them. The CDR3, as DNA: TGTGCCAGCAGCCCCACAGCGGGGAACACCGGGGAGCTGTTTTTT. This translates into CASSPTAGNTGELFF.

The genes are TRBV2 and TRBJ2-7, with D possibly being TRBD2 (7 bases). The germline V gene has CDR1 SNHLY and CDR2 FYNNEI. The CDR3 sequence is 14 residues long. V dropped 4 bases and J dropped 5 bases, with 15 bases sitting between them. The CDR3 loop is CASSVWEGDHEQYF. CDR3 coding DNA: TGTGCCAGCAGTGTCTGGGAGGGGGATCACGAGCAGTACTTC. Complete variable domain (other parts from reference TRBV2 and TRBJ2-7): EPEVTQTPSHQVTQMGQEVILRCVPISNHLYFYWYRQILGQKVEFLVSFYNNEISEKSEIFDDQFSVERPDGSNFTLKIRSTKLEDSAMYFCASSVWEGDHEQYFGPGTRLTVT.

The CDR3 DNA sequence: TGTGCCACCAGCACAGGACGGTACTACGAGCAGTACTTC. The encoded protein is CATSTGRYYEQYF. The chain recombines TRBV15 with TRBJ2-7; no reliable D call. Trimming stripped 4 bases from V and 3 bases from J, with 10 bases between. CDR1 and CDR2 from the germline V gene are LNHNV and YYDKDF (reference sequence). The CDR3 is 13 amino acids.

V and J are TRBV10-3 and TRBJ2-7, with TRBD2 matching 11 bases. Trimming took 2 bases from V and 4 from J; bases not matched to a gene: 4. CDR1 is ENHRY and CDR2 is SYGVKD in the germline V gene. CDR3 length: 15 residues. CDR3 DNA: TGTGCCATCAGTGAGCCAACTAGCGGGAGTTACGAGCAGTACTTC. Its protein product is CAISEPTSGSYEQYF.

V usage is TRBV7-9 and J usage is TRBJ2-7; TRBD1 aligns across 11 bases. Looked up from germline, CDR1 is SEHNR and CDR2 is FQNEAQ (reference sequence). Trimming cost V 9 bases and J 4 bases; bases outside gene matches: 8. The CDR3 is made up of 14 amino acids. As DNA, the CDR3 is TGTGCCAGACCACCGGGACAGGGGGAATACGAGCAGTACTTC. The encoded protein is CARPPGQGEYEQYF.

The gene calls are TRBV27 and TRBJ1-2, with a possible D match to TRBD1 (6 bases). V gave up 5 bases and J gave up 8 bases, with 15 bases separating them. This CDR3 has 13 amino acids. From germline, CDR1 is MNHEY and CDR2 SMNVEV (reference sequence). CDR3 bases: TGTGCCAGCAGTCCCCCGACAGGCGGGGGCTACACCTTC. Protein product: CASSPPTGGGYTF.

This sequence joins TRBV13 and TRBJ2-1, with 10 bases aligning to TRBD2. Trimming removed 4 bases from V and 1 base from J; junction bases left unmatched: 7. The CDR3 loop spans 17 amino acids. Germline V gene data show CDR1 as PRHDT and CDR2 as FYEKMQ (reference sequence). The CDR3 sequence is CASSWTLAGGSYNEQFF. CDR3 sequence (DNA): TGTGCCAGCAGCTGGACCTTAGCGGGAGGTTCCTACAATGAGCAGTTCTTC.

V is TRBV9 and J is TRBJ2-1; 8 positions match TRBD1. V trimming: 4 bases; J trimming: 7 bases; junction bases outside the gene matches: 7. CDR3 length equals 14 residues. CDR1 and CDR2 (germline): SGDLS, YYNGEE. CDR3 nucleotide sequence: TGTGCCAGCAGCCGTTCGCAGGGGGCGAATGAGCAGTTCTTC. Translated: CASSRSQGANEQFF. Full variable domain (remainder filled in from reference TRBV9 and TRBJ2-1): DSGVTQTPKHLITATGQRVTLRCSPRSGDLSVYWYQQSLDQGLQFLIQYYNGEERAKGNILERFSAQQFPDLHSELNLSSLELGDSALYFCASSRSQGANEQFFGPGTRLTVL.

The chain couples TRBV7-9 to TRBJ2-1; D possibly corresponds to TRBD2 (5 bases). CDR1 is SEHNR and CDR2 is FQNEAQ in the germline V gene (reference sequence). V dropped 5 bases and J dropped 5 bases, with 16 bases sitting between them. This CDR3 spans 15 amino acids. Written as DNA, the CDR3 is TGTGCCAGCAGCCCCATGAGAGCGGACGACAATGAGCAGTTCTTC. The encoded protein is CASSPMRADDNEQFF.

The chain carries TRBV9 and TRBJ2-3; 11 bases line up with TRBD2. The CDR3 sequence is 16 residues long. Germline V gene sequence: CDR1 SGDLS, CDR2 YYNGEE. V was clipped by 2 bases and J by 5 bases; unmatched bases: 7. CDR3 loop: CASSVSGRAAIDTQYF. CDR3 sequence (DNA): TGTGCCAGCAGCGTTAGCGGGAGGGCCGCTATAGATACGCAGTATTTT.

The chain combines TRBV19 with TRBJ2-3; 14 bases align to TRBD2. Trimming cost V 3 bases and J 5 bases; bases outside gene matches: 4. This CDR3 has 16 residues. Germline V gene sequence: CDR1 LNHDA, CDR2 SQIVND (reference sequence). CDR3 protein: CASSMGLAGVVDTQYF. CDR3 bases: TGTGCCAGTAGTATGGGACTAGCGGGAGTGGTAGATACGCAGTATTTT.

This chain connects TRBV5-4 to TRBJ2-1; D gene ambiguous. The CDR3 totals 13 residues. V dropped 4 bases and J dropped 8 bases, with 13 bases sitting between them. CDR1 is SGHNT and CDR2 is YYREEE in the germline V gene (reference sequence). CDR3 sequence: CASSLGGLDEQFF. The CDR3 DNA reads as TGTGCCAGCAGCCTCGGCGGCCTTGATGAGCAGTTCTTC. Variable domain in full (rest from reference TRBV5-4 and TRBJ2-1): ETGVTQSPTHLIKTRGQQVTLRCSSQSGHNTVSWYQQALGQGPQFIFQYYREEENGRGNFPPRFSGLQFPNYSSELNVNALELDDSALYLCASSLGGLDEQFFGPGTRLTVL.

V gene TRBV7-6 combines with J gene TRBJ2-5; D gene unclear. The CDR3 is 14 residues long. Germline V gene sequence: CDR1 SGHVS, CDR2 FNYEAQ. V lost 1 base and J lost 2, with 8 bases in between. CDR3: CASSLVGFQETQYF. CDR3 nucleotide sequence: TGTGCCAGCAGCTTAGTCGGTTTTCAAGAGACCCAGTACTTC. Filled out from reference TRBV7-6 and TRBJ2-5, the complete variable domain reads GAGVSQSPRYKVTKRGQDVALRCDPISGHVSLYWYRQALGQGPEFLTYFNYEAQQDKSGLPNDRFSAERPEGSISTLTIQRTEQRDSAMYRCASSLVGFQETQYFGPGTRLLVL.

The J gene is TRBJ1-1, the V gene TRBV7-9; 7 bases are shared with TRBD1. The CDR3 covers 15 residues. Trimming removed 6 bases from V and 3 bases from J; junction bases left unmatched: 10. Per germline, CDR1 SEHNR and CDR2 FQNEAQ (reference sequence). CDR3 DNA: TGTGCCAGCAGTCGTTCCGGGACAGCTCACACTGAAGCTTTCTTT. Its protein product is CASSRSGTAHTEAFF.

The J gene is TRBJ1-2, the V gene TRBV28; 7 positions match TRBD1. This CDR3 has 16 amino acids. J lost 1 base, V lost 7 bases, and 12 bases had no gene match. Per germline, CDR1 MDHEN and CDR2 SYDVKM. The CDR3 here is CASTLITGTDNYGYTF. The DNA of the CDR3 is TGTGCCAGCACCCTCATCACCGGGACAGATAACTATGGCTACACCTTC.

The chain carries TRBV13 and TRBJ2-7; D unclear. Germline V gives CDR1 PRHDT, CDR2 FYEKMQ (reference sequence). The CDR3 covers 14 residues. The V and J ends lost 5 bases and 2 bases respectively, with 13 bases between them. In DNA form, the CDR3 reads TGTGCCAGCAGCCTCTTGGAGAAGACCTACGAGCAGTACTTC. Translation: CASSLLEKTYEQYF. Filled out from reference TRBV13 and TRBJ2-7, the complete variable domain reads AAGVIQSPRHLIKEKRETATLKCYPIPRHDTVYWYQQGPGQDPQFLISFYEKMQSDKGSIPDRFSAQQFSDYHSELNMSSLELGDSALYFCASSLLEKTYEQYFGPGTRLTVT.

V and J are TRBV7-9 and TRBJ2-1; perhaps TRBD1 as D (6 bases). Between the trimmed V and J ends, which lost 5 bases and 8 bases, there was a span of 10 bases. Per the germline V gene, CDR1 is SEHNR and CDR2 is FQNEAQ (reference sequence). The CDR3 is 12 amino acids. The CDR3 DNA follows: TGTGCCAGCAGCCAACAGGGCCATGAGCAGTTCTTC. Its translation is CASSQQGHEQFF.